This TCR beta chain comes out of a study of identical twins. Study observations and caveats: Modeled out-of-frame TCR alpha sharing in monozygotic twins fell below observed levels. Excess sharing by twins proved weaker in beta out-of-frame sequences.

From the 5' RACE reads, TCRdb called clonotypes with MiXCR, one entry per CDR3 protein. Of 200,000 to 250,000 distinct CDR3 sequences in the sample, about 7.5% were seen once. About this clonotype itself: As yet, its antigen is unknown.

Trimming stripped 0 bases from V and 8 bases from J, with 17 bases between. Germline lookup yields CDR1 DFQATT and CDR2 SNEGSKA (reference sequence). This CDR3 is built from 15 residues. Another study also made use of these data, one on yellow fever vaccine responses in identical twins.

The sample comprised memory (CD45RO+) T cells sorted from blood. This TCR was sampled from a woman aged 18-29 years in good health. V usage is TRBV20-1 and J usage is TRBJ2-1; TRBD1 or TRBD2 may be the D gene (5 bases each). The CDR3 nucleotides read TGCAGTGCTAGAGACCCAGGAGGCAGGGTATATGAGCAGTTCTTC. It is translated as CSARDPGGRVYEQFF.